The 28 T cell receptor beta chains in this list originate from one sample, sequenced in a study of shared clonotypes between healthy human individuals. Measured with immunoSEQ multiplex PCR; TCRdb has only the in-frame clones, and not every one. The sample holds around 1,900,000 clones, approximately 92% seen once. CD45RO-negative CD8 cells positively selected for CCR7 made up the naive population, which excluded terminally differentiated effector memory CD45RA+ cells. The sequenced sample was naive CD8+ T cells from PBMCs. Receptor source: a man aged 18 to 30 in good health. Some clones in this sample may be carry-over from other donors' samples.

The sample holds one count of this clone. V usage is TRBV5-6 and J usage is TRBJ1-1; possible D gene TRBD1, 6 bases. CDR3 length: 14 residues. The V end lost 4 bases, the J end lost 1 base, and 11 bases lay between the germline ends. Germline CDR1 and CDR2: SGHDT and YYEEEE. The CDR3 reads CASSLGTQNTEAFF. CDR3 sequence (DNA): TGTGCCAGCAGCCTCGGGACACAGAACACTGAAGCTTTCTTT.

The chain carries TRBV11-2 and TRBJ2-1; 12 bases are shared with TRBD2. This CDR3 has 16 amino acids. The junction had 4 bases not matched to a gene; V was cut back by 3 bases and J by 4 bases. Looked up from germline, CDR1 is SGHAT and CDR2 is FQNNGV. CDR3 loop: CASSLGLAGWYNEQFF. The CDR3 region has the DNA TGTGCCAGCAGCTTGGGACTAGCGGGCTGGTACAATGAGCAGTTCTTC.

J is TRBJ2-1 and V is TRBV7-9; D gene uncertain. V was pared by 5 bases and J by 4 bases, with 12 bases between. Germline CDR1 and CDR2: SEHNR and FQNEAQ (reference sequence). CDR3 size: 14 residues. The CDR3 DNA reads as TGTGCCAGCAGCCACGCACACGAGTACAATGAGCAGTTCTTC. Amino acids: CASSHAHEYNEQFF. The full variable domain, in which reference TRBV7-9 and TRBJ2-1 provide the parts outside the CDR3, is DTGVSQNPRHKITKRGQNVTFRCDPISEHNRLYWYRQTLGQGPEFLTYFQNEAQLEKSRLLSDRFSAERPKGSFSTLEIQRTEQGDSAMYLCASSHAHEYNEQFFGPGTRLTVL.

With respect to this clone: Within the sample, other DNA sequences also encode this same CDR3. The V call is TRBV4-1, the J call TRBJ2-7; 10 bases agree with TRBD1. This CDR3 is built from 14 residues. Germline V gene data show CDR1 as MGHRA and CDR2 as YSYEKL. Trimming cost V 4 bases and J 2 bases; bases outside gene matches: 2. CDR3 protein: CASSPGQGAYEQYF. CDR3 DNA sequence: TGCGCCAGCAGCCCCGGACAGGGGGCCTACGAGCAGTACTTC.

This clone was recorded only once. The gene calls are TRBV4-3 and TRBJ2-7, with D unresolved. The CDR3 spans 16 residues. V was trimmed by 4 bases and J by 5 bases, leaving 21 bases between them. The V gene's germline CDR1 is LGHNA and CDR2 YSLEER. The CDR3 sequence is CASSLLTGYPENEQYF. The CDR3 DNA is TGCGCCAGCAGCCTCCTCACCGGGTACCCCGAGAACGAGCAGTACTTC.

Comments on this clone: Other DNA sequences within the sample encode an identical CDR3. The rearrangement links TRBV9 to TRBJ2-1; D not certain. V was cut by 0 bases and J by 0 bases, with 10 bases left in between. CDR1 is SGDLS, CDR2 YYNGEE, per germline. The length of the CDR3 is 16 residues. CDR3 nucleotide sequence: TGTGCCAGCAGCGTAGATGGCGGACGCTCCTACAATGAGCAGTTCTTC. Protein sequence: CASSVDGGRSYNEQFF.

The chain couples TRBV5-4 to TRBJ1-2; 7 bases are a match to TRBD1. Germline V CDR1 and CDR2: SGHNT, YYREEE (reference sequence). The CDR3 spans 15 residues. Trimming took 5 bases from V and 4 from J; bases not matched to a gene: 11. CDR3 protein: CASSSDRALVYGYTF. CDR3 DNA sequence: TGTGCCAGCAGTTCTGACAGGGCCCTGGTCTATGGCTACACCTTC.

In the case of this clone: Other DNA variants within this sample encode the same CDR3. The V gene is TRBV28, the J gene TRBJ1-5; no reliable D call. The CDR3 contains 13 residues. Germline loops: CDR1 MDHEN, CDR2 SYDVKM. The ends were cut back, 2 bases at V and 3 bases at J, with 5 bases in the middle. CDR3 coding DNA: TGTGCCAGCAGTTTAAAGTCCAATCAGCCCCAGCATTTT. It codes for CASSLKSNQPQHF.

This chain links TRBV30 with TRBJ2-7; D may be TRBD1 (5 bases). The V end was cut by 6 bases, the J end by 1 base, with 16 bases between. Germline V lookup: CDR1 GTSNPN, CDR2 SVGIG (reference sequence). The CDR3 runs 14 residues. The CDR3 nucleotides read TGTGCCTGTGATAGGGGATCAACTTCCTACGAGCAGTACTTC. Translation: CACDRGSTSYEQYF.

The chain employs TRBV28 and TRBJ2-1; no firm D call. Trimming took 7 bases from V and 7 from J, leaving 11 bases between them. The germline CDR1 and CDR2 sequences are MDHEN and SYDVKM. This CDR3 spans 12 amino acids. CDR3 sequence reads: CASTKVRNEQFF. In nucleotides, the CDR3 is TGTGCCAGCACCAAAGTGCGGAATGAGCAGTTCTTC.

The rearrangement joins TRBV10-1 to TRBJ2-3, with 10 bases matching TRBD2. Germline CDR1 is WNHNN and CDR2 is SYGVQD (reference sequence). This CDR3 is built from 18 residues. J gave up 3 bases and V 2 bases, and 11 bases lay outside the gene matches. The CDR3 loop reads CASSEALAGGLGTDTQYF. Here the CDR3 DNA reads TGCGCCAGCAGTGAGGCCTTAGCGGGAGGCCTAGGTACAGATACGCAGTATTTT.

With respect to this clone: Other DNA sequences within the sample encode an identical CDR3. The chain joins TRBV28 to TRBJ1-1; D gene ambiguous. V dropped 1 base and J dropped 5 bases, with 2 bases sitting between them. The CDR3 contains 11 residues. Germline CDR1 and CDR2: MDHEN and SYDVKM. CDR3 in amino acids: CASSLFTEAFF. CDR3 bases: TGTGCCAGCAGTTTATTTACTGAAGCTTTCTTT.

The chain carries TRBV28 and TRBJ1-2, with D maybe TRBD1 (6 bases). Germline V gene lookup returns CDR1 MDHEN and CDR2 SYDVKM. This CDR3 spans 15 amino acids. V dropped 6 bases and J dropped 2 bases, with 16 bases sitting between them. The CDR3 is CASSRTRTANYGYTF. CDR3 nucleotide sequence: TGTGCCAGCAGCCGTACGAGGACAGCGAACTATGGCTACACCTTC.

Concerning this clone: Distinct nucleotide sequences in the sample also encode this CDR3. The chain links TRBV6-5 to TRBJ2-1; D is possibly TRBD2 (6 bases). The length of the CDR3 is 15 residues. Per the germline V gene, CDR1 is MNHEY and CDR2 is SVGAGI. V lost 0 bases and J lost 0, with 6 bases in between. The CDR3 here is CASSYSGGSYNEQFF. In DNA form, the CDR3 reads TGTGCCAGCAGTTACTCGGGAGGCTCCTACAATGAGCAGTTCTTC.

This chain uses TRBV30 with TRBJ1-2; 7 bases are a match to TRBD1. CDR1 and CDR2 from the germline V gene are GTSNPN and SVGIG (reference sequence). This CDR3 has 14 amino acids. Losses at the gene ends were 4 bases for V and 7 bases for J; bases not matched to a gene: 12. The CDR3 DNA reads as TGTGCCTGGATTCGGAAGGGGGCGGATAGTGGCTACACCTTC. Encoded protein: CAWIRKGADSGYTF.

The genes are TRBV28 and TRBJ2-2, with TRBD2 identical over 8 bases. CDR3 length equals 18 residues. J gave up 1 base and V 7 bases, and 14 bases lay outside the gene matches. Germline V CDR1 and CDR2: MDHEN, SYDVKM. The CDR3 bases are TGTGCCAGCATAGGAACTAGCGGCCTTCTATTGAACACCGGGGAGCTGTTTTTT. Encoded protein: CASIGTSGLLLNTGELFF. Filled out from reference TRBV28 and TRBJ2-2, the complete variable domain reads DVKVTQSSRYLVKRTGEKVFLECVQDMDHENMFWYRQDPGLGLRLIYFSYDVKMKEKGDIPEGYSVSREKKERFSLILESASTNQTSMYLCASIGTSGLLLNTGELFFGEGSRLTVL.

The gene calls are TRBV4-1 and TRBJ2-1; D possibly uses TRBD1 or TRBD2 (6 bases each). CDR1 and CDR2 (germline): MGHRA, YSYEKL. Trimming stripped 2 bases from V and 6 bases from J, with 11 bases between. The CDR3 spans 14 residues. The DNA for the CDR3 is TGCGCCAGCAGCCAAAGGTCGGGGGCCAATGAGCAGTTCTTC. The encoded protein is CASSQRSGANEQFF.

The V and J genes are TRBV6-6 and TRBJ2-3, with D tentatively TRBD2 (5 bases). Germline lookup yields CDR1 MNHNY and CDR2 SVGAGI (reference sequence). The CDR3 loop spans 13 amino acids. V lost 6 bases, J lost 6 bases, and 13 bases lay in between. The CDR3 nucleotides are TGTGCCAGCAGCCCACTAGGGATGGATACGCAGTATTTT. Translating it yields CASSPLGMDTQYF.

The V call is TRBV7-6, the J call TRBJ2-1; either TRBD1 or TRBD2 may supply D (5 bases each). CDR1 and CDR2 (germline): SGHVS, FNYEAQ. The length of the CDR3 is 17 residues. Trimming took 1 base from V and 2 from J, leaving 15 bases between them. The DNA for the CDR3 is TGTGCCAGCAGCTTAGTGGGGGAGATACGAACCTACAATGAGCAGTTCTTC. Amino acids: CASSLVGEIRTYNEQFF.

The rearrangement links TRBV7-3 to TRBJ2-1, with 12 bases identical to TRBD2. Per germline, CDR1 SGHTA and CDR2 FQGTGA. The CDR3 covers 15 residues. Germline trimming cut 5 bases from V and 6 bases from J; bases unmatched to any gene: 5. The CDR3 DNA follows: TGTGCCAGCAGCCTAGCGGGAGGGCCCGGCAATGAGCAGTTCTTC. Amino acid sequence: CASSLAGGPGNEQFF.

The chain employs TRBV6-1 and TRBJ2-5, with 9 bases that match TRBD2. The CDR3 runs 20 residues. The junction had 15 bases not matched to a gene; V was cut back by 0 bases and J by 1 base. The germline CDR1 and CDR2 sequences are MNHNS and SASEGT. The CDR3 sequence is CASSEAGGGRLAGLQETQYF. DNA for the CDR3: TGTGCCAGCAGTGAAGCTGGAGGGGGCAGGCTAGCGGGGCTCCAAGAGACCCAGTACTTC.

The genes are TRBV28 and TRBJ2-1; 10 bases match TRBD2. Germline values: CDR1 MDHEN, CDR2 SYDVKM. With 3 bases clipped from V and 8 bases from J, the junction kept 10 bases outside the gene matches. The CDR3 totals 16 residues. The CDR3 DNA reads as TGTGCCAGCAGTTTGGTGGCTAGCGGGAGTTTGGATGAGCAGTTCTTC. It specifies CASSLVASGSLDEQFF.

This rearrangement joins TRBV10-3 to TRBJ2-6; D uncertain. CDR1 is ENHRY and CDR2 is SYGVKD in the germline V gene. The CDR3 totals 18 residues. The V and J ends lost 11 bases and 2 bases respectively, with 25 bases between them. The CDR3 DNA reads TGTGCCGTCCGAGAATCGCGTCCTCTCAAGACTGGGGCCAACGTCCTGACTTTC. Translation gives CAVRESRPLKTGANVLTF.

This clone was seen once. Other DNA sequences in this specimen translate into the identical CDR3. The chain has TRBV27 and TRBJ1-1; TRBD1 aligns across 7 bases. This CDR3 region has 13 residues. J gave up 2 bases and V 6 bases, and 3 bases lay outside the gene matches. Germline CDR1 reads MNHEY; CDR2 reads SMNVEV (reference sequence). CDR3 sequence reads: CASRTGLNTEAFF. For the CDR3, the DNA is TGTGCCAGCAGGACAGGGCTTAACACTGAAGCTTTCTTT.

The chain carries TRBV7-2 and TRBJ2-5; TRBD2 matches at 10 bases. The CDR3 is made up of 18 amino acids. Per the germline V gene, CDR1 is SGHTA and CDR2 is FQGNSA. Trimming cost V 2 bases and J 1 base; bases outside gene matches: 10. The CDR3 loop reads CASSLPLGGLAFQETQYF. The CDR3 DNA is TGTGCCAGCAGCTTACCCCTGGGGGGACTAGCGTTCCAAGAGACCCAGTACTTC.

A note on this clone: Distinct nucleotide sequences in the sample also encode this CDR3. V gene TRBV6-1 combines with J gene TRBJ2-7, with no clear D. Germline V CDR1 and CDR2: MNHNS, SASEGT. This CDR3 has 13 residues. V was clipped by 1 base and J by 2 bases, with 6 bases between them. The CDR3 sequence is CASSEGGTYEQYF. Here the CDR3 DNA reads TGTGCCAGCAGTGAAGGTGGCACCTACGAGCAGTACTTC.

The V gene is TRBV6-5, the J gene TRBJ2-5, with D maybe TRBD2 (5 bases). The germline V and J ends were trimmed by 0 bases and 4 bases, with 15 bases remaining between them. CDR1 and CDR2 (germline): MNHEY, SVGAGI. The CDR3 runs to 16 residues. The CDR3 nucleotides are TGTGCCAGCAGTTACTCAGTGGGCGAGCGGAGAGAGACCCAGTACTTC. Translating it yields CASSYSVGERRETQYF.

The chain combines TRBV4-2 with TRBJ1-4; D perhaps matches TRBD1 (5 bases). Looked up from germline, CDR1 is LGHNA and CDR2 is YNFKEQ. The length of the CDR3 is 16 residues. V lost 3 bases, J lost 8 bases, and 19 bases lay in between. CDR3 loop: CASSHGTGGEGEKLFF. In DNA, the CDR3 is TGTGCCAGCAGCCACGGGACCGGAGGGGAGGGAGAAAAACTGTTTTTT.